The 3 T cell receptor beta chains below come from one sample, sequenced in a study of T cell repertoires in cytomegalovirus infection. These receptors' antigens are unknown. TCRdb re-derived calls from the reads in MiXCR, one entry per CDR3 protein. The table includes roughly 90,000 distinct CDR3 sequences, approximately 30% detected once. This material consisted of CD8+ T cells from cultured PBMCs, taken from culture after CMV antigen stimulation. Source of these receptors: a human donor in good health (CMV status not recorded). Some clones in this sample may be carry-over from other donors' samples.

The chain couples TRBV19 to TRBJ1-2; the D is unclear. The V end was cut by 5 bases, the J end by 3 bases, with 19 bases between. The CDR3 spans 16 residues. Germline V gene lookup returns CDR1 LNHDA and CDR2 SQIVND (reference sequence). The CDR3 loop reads CASSPQARGVDYGYTF. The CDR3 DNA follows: TGTGCCAGTAGTCCCCAAGCCAGAGGCGTCGACTATGGCTACACCTTC.

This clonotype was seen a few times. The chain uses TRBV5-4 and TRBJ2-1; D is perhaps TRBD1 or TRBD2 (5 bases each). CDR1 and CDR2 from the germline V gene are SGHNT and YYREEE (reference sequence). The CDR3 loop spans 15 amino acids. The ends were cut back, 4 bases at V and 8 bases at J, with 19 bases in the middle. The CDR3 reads CASSPGAGSIDEQFF. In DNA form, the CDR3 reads TGTGCCAGCAGCCCCGGGGCAGGGAGTATCGATGAGCAGTTCTTC.

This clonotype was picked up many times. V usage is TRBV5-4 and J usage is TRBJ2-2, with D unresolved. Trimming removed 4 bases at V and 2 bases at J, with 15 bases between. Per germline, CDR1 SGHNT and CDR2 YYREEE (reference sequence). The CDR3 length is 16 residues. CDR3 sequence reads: CASSPLGFSNTGELFF. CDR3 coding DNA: TGTGCCAGCAGCCCTTTAGGGTTTTCAAACACCGGGGAGCTGTTTTTT.